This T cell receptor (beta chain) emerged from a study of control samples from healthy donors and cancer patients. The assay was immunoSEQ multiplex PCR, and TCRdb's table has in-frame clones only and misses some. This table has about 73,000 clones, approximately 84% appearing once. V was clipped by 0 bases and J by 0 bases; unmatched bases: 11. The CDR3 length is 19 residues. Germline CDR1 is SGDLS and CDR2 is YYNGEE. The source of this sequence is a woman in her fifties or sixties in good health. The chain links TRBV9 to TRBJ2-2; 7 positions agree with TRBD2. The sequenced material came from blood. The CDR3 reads CASSVATGRDFTNTGELFF. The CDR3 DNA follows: TGTGCCAGCAGCGTAGCTACGGGGAGGGACTTCACGAACACCGGGGAGCTGTTTTTT.